This entry describes one TCR beta chain. A v3.0 immunoSEQ assay was performed at survey level. Clones were sequenced by immunoSEQ multiplex PCR, and TCRdb holds only the in-frame ones, with some missing. This table has approximately 14,000 clones, roughly 83% appearing once. In germline, CDR1 is SEHNR, CDR2 FQNEAQ (reference sequence). The CDR3 has 16 amino acids. V gave up 5 bases and J gave up 4 bases, with 17 bases separating them. This sample stems from a study of long-term antiretroviral therapy in people with HIV. V is TRBV7-9 and J is TRBJ1-4; D might be TRBD1 (6 bases). This TCR derives from a man in his forties or fifties with HIV. This specimen was unsorted PBMCs, taken just before starting antiretroviral therapy. CDR3 DNA: TGTGCCAGCAGCACGGGTGGGCAGGGGCTTAATGAAAAACTGTTTTTT. Translated: CASSTGGQGLNEKLFF.